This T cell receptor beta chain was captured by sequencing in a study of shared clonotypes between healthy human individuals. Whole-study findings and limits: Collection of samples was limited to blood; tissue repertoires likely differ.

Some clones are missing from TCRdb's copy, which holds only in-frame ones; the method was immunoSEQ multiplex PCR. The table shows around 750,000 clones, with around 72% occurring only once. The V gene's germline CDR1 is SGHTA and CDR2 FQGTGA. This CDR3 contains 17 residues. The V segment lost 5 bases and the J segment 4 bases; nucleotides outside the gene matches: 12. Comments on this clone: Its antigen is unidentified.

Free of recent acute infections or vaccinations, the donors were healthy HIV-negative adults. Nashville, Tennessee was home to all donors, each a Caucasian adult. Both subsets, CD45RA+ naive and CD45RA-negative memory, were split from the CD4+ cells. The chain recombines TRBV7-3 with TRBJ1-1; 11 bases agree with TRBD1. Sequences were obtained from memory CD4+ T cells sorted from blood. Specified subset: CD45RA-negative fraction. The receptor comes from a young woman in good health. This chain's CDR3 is CASSDAGTGGTATEAFF. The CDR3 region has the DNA TGTGCCAGCAGCGATGCCGGGACAGGGGGTACGGCCACTGAAGCTTTCTTT.